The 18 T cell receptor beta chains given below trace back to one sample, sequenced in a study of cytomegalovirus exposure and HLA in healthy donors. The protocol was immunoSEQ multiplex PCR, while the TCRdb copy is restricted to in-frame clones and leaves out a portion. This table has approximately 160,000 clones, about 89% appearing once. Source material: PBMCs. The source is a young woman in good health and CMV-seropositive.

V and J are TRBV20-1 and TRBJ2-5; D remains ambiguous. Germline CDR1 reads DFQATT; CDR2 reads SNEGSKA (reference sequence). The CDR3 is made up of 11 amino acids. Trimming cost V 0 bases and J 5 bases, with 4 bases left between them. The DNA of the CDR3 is TGCAGTGCTAGAGATATCGAGACCCAGTACTTC. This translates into CSARDIETQYF.

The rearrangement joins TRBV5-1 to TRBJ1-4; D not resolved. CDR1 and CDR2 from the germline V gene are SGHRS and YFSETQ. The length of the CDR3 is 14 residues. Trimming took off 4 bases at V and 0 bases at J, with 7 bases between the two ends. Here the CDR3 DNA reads TGCGCCAGCAGCGGAGGGACAACTAATGAAAAACTGTTTTTT. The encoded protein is CASSGGTTNEKLFF.

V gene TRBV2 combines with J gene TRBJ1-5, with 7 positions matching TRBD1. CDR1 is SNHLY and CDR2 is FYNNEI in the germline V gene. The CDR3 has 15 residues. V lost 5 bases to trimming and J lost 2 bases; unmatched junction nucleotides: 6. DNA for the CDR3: TGTGCCAGCAGTCGGGACAGCCAAGGCAATCAGCCCCAGCATTTT. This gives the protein CASSRDSQGNQPQHF.

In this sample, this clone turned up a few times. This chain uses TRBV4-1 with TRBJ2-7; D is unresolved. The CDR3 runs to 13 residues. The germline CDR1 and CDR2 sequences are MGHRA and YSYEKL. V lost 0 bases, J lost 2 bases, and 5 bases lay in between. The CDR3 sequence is CASSQEPTYEQYF. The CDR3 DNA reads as TGCGCCAGCAGCCAAGAACCTACCTACGAGCAGTACTTC.

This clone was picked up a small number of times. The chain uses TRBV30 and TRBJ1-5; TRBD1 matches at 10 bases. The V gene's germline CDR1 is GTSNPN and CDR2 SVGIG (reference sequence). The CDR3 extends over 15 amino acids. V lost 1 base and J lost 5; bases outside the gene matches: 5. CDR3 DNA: TGTGCCTGGAGTGCGGGACAGGGGAAAGATCAGCCCCAGCATTTT. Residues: CAWSAGQGKDQPQHF.

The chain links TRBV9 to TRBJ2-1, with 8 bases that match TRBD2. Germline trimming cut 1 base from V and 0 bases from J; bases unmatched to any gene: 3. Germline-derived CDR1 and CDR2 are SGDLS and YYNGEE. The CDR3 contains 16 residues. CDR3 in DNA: TGTGCCAGCAGCGTATTGGCGGGGGGCTCCTACAATGAGCAGTTCTTC. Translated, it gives CASSVLAGGSYNEQFF.

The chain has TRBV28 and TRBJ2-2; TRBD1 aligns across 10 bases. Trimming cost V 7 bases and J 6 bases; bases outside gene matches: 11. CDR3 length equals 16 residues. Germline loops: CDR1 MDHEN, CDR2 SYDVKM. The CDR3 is CASIDRGPTNAGELFF. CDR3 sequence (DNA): TGTGCCAGCATTGACAGGGGGCCAACAAACGCCGGGGAGCTGTTTTTT.

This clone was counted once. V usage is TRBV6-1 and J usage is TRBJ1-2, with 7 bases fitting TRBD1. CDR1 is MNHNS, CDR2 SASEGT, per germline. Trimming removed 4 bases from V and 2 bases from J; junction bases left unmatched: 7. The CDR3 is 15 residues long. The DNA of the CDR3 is TGTGCCAGCAGTGCCCTTACGACAGGGAACTATGGCTACACCTTC. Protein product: CASSALTTGNYGYTF.

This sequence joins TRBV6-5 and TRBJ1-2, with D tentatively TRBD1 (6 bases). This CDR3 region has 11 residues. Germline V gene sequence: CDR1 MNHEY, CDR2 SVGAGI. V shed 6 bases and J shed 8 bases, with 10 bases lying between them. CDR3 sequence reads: CASRTGSGYTF. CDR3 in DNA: TGTGCCAGCAGAACAGGGTCAGGCTACACCTTC.

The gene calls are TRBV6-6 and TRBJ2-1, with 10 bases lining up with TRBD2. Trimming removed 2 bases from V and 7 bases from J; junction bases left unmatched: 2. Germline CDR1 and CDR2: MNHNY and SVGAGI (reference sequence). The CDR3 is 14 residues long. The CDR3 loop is CASSYILAGNEQFF. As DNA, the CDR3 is TGTGCCAGCAGTTACATACTAGCGGGGAATGAGCAGTTCTTC.

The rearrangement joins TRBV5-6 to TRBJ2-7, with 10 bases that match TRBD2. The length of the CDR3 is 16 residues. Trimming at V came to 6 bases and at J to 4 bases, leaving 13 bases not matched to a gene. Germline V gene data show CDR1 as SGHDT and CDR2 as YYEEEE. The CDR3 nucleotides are TGTGCCAGCATTACTATTAAGGGTAGCGGGAGGTACGAGCAGTACTTC. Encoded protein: CASITIKGSGRYEQYF.

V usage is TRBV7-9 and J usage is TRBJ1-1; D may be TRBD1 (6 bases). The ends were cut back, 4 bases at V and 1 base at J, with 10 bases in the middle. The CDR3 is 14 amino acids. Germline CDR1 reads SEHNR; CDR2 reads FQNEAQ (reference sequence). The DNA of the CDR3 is TGTGCCAGCAGCTGGGCAGGGGAGAACACTGAAGCTTTCTTT. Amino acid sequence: CASSWAGENTEAFF.

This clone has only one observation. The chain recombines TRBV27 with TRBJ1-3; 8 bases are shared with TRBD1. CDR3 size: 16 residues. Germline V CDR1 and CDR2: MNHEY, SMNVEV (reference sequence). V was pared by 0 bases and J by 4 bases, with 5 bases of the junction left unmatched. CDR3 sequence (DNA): TGTGCCAGCAGTTTATCGTTTGGGACAGGAGGAAACACCATATATTTT. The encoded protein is CASSLSFGTGGNTIYF.

CDR3 nucleotide sequence: TGTGCCTGGAGTTATCTCTCCGGGGCCAACGTCCTGACTTTC. Amino acids: CAWSYLSGANVLTF. This chain uses TRBV30 with TRBJ2-6; no reliable D call. Per the germline V gene, CDR1 is GTSNPN and CDR2 is SVGIG (reference sequence). Trimming pared 2 bases from V and 4 bases from J, leaving 9 bases between. This CDR3 spans 14 amino acids.

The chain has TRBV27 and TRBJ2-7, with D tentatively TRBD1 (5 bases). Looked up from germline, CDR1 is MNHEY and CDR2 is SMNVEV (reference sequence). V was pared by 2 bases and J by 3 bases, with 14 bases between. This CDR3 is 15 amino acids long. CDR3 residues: CASSLRGGANYEQYF. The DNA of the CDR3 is TGTGCCAGCAGTTTAAGGGGTGGCGCCAACTACGAGCAGTACTTC.

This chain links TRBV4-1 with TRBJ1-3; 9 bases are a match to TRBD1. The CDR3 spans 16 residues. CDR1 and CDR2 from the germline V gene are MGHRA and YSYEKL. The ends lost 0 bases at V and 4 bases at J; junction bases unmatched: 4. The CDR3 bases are TGCGCCAGCAGCCAAGAACAGGGGGCGAAGGGAAACACCATATATTTT. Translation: CASSQEQGAKGNTIYF.

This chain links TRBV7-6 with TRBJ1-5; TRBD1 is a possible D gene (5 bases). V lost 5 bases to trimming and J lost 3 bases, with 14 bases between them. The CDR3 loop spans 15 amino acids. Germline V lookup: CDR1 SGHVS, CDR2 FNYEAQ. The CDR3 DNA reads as TGTGCCAGCAGCGCCGGGGAGGGGTTCAATCAGCCCCAGCATTTT. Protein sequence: CASSAGEGFNQPQHF.

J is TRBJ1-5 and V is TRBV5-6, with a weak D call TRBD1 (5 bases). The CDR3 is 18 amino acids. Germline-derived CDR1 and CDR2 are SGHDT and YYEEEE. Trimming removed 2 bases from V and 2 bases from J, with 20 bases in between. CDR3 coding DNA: TGTGCCAGCAGCTTTTTTTCGGCATCAGGGTCGGGCAATCAGCCCCAGCATTTT. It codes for CASSFFSASGSGNQPQHF.